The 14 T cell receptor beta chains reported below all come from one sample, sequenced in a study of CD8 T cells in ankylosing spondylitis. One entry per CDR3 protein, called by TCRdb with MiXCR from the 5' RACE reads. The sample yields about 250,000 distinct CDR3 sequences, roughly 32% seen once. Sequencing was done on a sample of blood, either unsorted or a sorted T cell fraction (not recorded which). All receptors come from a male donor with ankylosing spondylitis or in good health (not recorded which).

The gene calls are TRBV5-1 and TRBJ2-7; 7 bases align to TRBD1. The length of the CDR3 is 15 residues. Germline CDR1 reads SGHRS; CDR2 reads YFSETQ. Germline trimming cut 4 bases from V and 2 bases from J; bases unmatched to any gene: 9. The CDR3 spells CASSPGQTMAYEQYF. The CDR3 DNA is TGCGCCAGCAGCCCGGGACAGACTATGGCCTACGAGCAGTACTTC.

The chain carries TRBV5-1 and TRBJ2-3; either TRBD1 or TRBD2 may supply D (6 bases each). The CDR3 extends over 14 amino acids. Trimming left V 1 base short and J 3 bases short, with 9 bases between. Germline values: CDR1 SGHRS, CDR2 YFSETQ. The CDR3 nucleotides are TGCGCCAGCAGCTTGAAAGGGGGGACAGATACGCAGTATTTT. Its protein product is CASSLKGGTDTQYF.

CDR3 loop: CASSLLEGNYGYTF. The CDR3 region has the DNA TGTGCCAGCAGTTTACTTGAAGGGAACTATGGCTACACCTTC. This chain joins TRBV28 and TRBJ1-2, with D uncertain. V was pared by 2 bases and J by 2 bases, with 9 bases between. This CDR3 comprises 14 residues. The germline CDR1 and CDR2 sequences are MDHEN and SYDVKM.

The CDR3 sequence: CAWNDGYSRNEQFF. The DNA for the CDR3 is TGTGCCTGGAACGATGGTTACAGTAGGAATGAGCAGTTCTTC. The chain couples TRBV30 to TRBJ2-1; D gene ambiguous. CDR3 size: 14 residues. Trimming removed 4 bases from V and 7 bases from J, with 17 bases in between. Germline V gives CDR1 GTSNPN, CDR2 SVGIG (reference sequence).

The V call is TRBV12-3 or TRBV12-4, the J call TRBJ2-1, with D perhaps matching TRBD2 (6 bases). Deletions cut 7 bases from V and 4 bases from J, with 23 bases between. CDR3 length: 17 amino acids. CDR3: CASTITGWGETYNEQFF. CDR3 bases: TGTGCCAGCACCATTACGGGGTGGGGGGAAACTTACAATGAGCAGTTCTTC.

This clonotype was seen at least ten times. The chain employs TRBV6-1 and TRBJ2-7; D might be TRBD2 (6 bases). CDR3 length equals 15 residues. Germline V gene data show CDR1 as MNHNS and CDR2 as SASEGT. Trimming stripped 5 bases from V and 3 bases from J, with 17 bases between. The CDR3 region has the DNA TGTGCCAGCAGTACACCTCGCGGGGCCTACTACGAGCAGTACTTC. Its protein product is CASSTPRGAYYEQYF.

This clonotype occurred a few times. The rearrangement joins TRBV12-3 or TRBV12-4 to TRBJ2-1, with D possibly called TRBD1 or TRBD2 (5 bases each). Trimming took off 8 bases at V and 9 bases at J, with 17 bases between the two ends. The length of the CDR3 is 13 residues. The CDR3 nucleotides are TGTGCCAGCGGTGCGTTCCGGGGCGGTGAGCAGTTCTTC. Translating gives CASGAFRGGEQFF.

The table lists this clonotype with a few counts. DNA for the CDR3: TGCAGTGCGGGTGGGGGCTGGGAGACCCAGTACTTC. Translating it yields CSAGGGWETQYF. The rearrangement joins TRBV20-1 to TRBJ2-5; maybe TRBD1 (6 bases). V lost 6 bases, J lost 5 bases, and 13 bases lay in between. In germline, CDR1 is DFQATT, CDR2 SNEGSKA (reference sequence). The CDR3 totals 12 residues.

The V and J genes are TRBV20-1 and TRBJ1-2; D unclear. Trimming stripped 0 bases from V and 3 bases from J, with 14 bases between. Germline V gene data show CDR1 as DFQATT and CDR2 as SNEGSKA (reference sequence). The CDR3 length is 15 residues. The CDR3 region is CSARDLGGADYGYTF. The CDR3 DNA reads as TGCAGTGCTAGAGATTTGGGCGGCGCCGACTATGGCTACACCTTC.

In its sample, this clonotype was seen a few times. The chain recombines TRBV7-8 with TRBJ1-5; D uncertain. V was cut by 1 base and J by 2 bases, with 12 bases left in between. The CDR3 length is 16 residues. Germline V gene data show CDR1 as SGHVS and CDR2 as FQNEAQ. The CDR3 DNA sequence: TGTGCCAGCAGCTTAGGGGTCCCGGGAGGCAATCAGCCCCAGCATTTT. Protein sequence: CASSLGVPGGNQPQHF. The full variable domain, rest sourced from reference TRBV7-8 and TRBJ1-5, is GAGVSQSPRYKVAKRGQDVALRCDPISGHVSLFWYQQALGQGPEFLTYFQNEAQLDKSGLPSDRFFAERPEGSVSTLKIQRTQQEDSAVYLCASSLGVPGGNQPQHFGDGTRLSIL.

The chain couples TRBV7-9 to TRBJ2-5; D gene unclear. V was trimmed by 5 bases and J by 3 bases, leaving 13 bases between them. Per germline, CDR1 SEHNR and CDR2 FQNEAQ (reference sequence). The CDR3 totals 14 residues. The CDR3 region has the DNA TGTGCCAGCAGCCCCTCTCCCATGGAAGAGACCCAGTACTTC. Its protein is CASSPSPMEETQYF.

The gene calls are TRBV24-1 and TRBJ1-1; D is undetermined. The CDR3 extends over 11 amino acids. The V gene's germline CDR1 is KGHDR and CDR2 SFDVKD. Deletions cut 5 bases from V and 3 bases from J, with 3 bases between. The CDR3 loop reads CATSGDTEAFF. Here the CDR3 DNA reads TGTGCCACCAGTGGGGACACTGAAGCTTTCTTT.

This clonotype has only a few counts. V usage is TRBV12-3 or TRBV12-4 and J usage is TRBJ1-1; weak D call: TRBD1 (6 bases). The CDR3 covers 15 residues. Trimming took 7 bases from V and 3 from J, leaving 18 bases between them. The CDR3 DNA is TGTGCCAGCATCTCTTGGGGGGGGCGGGACACTGAAGCTTTCTTT. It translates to CASISWGGRDTEAFF.

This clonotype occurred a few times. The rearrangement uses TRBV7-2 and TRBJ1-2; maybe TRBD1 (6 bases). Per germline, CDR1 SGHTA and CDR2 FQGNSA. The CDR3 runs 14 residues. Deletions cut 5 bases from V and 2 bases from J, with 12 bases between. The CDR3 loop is CASSQGQFNYGYTF. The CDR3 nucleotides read TGTGCCAGCAGCCAAGGACAGTTCAACTATGGCTACACCTTC.